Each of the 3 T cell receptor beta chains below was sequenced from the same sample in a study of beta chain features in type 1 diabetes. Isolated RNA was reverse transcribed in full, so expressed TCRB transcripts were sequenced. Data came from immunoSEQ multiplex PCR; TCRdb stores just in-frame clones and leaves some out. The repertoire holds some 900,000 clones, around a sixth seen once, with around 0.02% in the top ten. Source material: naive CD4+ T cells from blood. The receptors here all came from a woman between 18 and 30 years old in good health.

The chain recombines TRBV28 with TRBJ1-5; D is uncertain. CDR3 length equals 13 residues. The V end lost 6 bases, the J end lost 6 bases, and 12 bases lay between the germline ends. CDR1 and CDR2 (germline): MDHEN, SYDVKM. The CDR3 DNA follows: TGTGCCAGCAGGCTCCTAGGGTCTCAGCCCCAGCATTTT. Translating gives CASRLLGSQPQHF. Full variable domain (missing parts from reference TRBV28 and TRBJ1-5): DVKVTQSSRYLVKRTGEKVFLECVQDMDHENMFWYRQDPGLGLRLIYFSYDVKMKEKGDIPEGYSVSREKKERFSLILESASTNQTSMYLCASRLLGSQPQHFGDGTRLSIL.

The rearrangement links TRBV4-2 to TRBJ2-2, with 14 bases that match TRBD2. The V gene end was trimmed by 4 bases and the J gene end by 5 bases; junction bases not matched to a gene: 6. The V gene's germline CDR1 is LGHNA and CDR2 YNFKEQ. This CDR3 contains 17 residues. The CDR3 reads CASSLTSGRAGTGELFF. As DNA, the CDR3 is TGTGCCAGCAGCCTGACTAGCGGGAGGGCCGGGACCGGGGAGCTGTTTTTT.

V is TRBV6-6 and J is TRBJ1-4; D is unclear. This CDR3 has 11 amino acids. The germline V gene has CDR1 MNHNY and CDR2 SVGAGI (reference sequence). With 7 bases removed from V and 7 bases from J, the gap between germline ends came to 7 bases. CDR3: CASTLAEKLFF. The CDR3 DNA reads TGTGCCAGCACTCTCGCTGAAAAACTGTTTTTT.